This TCR beta chain was sequenced for a study of OX40 agonist ivuxolimab in advanced cancers. Profiling relied on immunoSEQ multiplex PCR, and the TCRdb table lists in-frame clones only, not all of them. The table lists about 73,000 clones, roughly 86% of them singletons, with roughly 0.64% in the top ten. This clone came up a few times. This specimen consisted of CD4+ or CD8+ T cells sorted from blood, obtained in a trial of the OX40 agonist ivuxolimab. This TCR came from an adult with an advanced solid tumor such as melanoma, head and neck, liver or kidney cancer.

The CDR3 is CASSSLAGGTGELFF. In DNA, the CDR3 is TGTGCCAGCAGCTCCTTAGCGGGGGGCACCGGGGAGCTGTTTTTT. V usage is TRBV7-7 and J usage is TRBJ2-2; 10 nucleotides match TRBD2. Trimming took 4 bases from V and 4 from J; bases not matched to a gene: 3. The germline CDR1 and CDR2 sequences are SSHAT and FNYEAQ (reference sequence). This CDR3 contains 15 residues.